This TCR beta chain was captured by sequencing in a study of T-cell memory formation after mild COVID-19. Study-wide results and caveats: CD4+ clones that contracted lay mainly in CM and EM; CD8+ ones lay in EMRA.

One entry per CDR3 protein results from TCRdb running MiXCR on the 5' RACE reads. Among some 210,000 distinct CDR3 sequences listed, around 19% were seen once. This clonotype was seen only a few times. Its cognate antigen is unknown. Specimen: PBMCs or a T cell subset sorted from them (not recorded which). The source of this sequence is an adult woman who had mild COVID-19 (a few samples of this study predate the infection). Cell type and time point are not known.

Here the CDR3 DNA reads TGTGCCAGCAGCTTAGCATACGCCGGCGGGCTATACACAGATACGCAGTATTTT. Amino acid sequence: CASSLAYAGGLYTDTQYF. The V call is TRBV7-2, the J call TRBJ2-3; the D gene is possibly TRBD2 (5 bases). V was shortened by 0 bases and J by 2 bases, with 18 bases between the two germline ends. CDR3 length equals 18 residues. Germline CDR1 is SGHTA and CDR2 is FQGNSA.